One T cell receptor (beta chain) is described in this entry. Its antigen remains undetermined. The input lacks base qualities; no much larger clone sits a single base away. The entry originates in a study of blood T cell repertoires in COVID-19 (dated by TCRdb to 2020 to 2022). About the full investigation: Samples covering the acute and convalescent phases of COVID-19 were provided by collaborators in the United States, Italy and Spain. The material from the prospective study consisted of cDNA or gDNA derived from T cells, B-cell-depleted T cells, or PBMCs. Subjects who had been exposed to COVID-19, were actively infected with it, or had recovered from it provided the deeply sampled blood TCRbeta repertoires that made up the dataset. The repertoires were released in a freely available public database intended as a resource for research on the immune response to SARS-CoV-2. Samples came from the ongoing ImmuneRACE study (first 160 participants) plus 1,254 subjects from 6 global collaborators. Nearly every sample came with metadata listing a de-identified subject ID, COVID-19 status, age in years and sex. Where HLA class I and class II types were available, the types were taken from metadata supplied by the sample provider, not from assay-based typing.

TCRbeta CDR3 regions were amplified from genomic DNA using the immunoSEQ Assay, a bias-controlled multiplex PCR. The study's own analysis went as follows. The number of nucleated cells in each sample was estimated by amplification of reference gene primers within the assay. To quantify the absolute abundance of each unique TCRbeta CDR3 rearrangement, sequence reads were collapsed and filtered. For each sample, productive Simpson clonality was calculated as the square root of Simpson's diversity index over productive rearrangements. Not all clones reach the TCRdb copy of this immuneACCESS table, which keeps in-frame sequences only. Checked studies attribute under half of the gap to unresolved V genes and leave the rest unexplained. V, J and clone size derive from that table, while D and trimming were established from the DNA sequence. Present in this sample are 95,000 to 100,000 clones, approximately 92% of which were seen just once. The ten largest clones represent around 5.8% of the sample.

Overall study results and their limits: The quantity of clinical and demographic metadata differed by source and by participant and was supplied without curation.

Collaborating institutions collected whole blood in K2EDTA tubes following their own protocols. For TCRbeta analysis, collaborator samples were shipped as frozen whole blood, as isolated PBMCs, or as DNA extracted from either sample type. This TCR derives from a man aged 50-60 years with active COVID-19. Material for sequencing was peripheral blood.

The nucleotide sequence is given as TGTGCCATCAGTATGGGACTGGACCTCTACGAGCAGTACTTC. It codes for CAISMGLDLYEQYF. This receptor chain uses TRBV10-3 and TRBJ2-7; perhaps TRBD2 is the D gene, with 6 bases matching. The CDR3 goes from the cysteine to the phenylalanine over 14 residues. Only the CDR3 DNA is retained, 42 bases long and in frame from the first base. V and J lose 5 bases and 3 bases, and a span of 14 bases separates them. CDR1 is given as ENHRY and CDR2 as SYGVKD, both from the germline V gene.